The clone carrying this T cell receptor (beta chain) has more than one count but fewer than ten. Germline loops: CDR1 MNHEY, CDR2 SVGAGI. Trimming removed 1 base at V and 4 bases at J, with 4 bases between. The CDR3 has 13 amino acids. TCRdb called the 5' RACE reads again in MiXCR, with one record for every CDR3 protein. The sample yields some 900,000 distinct CDR3 sequences, around 12% seen once. The record originates from a study of identical twins. The same data also contributed to another study, on yellow fever vaccine responses in identical twins.

The sequence was collected from a woman between 18 and 29 years old in good health. The genes are TRBV6-5 and TRBJ2-2; no reliable D call. Specimen: PBMCs. CDR3 residues: CASSYFRTGELFF. Written as DNA, the CDR3 is TGTGCCAGCAGTTACTTTCGCACCGGGGAGCTGTTTTTT.